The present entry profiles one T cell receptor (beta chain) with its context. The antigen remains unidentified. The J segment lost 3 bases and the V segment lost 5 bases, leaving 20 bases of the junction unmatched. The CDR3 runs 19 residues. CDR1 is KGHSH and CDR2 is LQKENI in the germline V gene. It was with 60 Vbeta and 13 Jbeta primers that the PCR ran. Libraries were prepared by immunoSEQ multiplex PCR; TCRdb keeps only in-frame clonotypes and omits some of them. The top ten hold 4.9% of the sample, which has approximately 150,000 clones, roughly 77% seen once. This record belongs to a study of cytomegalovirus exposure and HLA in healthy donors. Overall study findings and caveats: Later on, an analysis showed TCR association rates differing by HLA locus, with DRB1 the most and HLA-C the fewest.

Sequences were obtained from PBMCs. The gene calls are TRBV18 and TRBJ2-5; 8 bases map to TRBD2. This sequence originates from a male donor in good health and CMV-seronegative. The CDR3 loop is CASSTSGGLAGQLKETQYF. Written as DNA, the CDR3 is TGTGCCAGCTCAACCTCCGGGGGGCTAGCGGGTCAACTGAAAGAGACCCAGTACTTC.